Here is one TCR beta chain with its context. Produced via immunoSEQ multiplex PCR; TCRdb's table is partial and in-frame only. The data hold about 69,000 clones, with roughly 80% observed a single time. This sample is part of a study of T cell responses to AZD1222 COVID-19 vaccine. CDR3 length: 14 residues. With V trimmed by 4 bases and J by 10 bases, 9 bases remained unmatched. Germline CDR1 MGHRA, CDR2 YSYEKL. Sequencing was performed on peripheral blood, taken 28 days after the second AZD1222 dose. The chain joins TRBV4-1 to TRBJ1-2, with 10 positions matching TRBD1. The receptor was isolated from an adult who received the AZD1222 COVID-19 vaccine. The CDR3 coding sequence is TGCGCCAGCAGCCCCTTCGGACAGGGGGATTCCTACACCTTC. This encodes CASSPFGQGDSYTF.